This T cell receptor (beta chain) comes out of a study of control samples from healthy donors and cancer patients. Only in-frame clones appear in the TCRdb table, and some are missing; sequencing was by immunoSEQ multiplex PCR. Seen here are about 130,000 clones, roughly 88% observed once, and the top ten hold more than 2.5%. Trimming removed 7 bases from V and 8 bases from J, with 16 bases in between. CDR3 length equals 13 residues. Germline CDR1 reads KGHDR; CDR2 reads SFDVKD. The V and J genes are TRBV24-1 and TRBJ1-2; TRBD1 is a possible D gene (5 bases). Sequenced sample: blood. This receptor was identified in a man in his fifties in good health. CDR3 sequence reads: CATSARGFAGYTF. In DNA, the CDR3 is TGTGCCACCAGCGCTCGGGGGTTTGCAGGCTACACCTTC.